A selection of T cell receptor beta chains follows, all from one sample in a study of T-cell reconstitution after alpha-beta-depleted transplantation in children. In TCRdb, the PCR reads were re-called with MiXCR into one record per CDR3 protein. The sample lists a few hundred thousand distinct CDR3 sequences; over 9% were seen once. Source: PBMCs, taken before TCRalphabeta/CD19-depleted stem cell transplant. Receptors were obtained from a boy under two years old with acute myeloid leukemia, due to receive a stem cell transplant. Each CDR3 is given with its conserved first and last residue. The D gene is left open where the match is weak. Not all rows give a size; the values are once, few, many and, for expanded clones, a class.

J: TRBJ2-1
size: -
D: -
V: TRBV29-1
CDR3: CSVPDLNAYYNEQFF
DNA: TGCAGCGTTCCGGACCTAAACGCCTACTACAATGAGCAGTTCTTC

J: TRBJ2-1
size: many
D: -
V: TRBV4-3
CDR3: CASSQDDHEQFF
DNA: TGCGCCAGCAGCCAAGACGACCATGAGCAGTTCTTC

J: TRBJ2-7
size: -
D: -
V: TRBV5-1
CDR3: CASSLYRSYEQYF
DNA: TGCGCCAGCAGCTTATACCGCTCCTACGAGCAGTACTTC

J: TRBJ2-3
size: many
D: TRBD2
V: TRBV7-6
CDR3: CASSRLAGSFDTDTQYF
DNA: TGTGCCAGCAGCCGACTAGCGGGGAGTTTCGACACAGATACGCAGTATTTT

J: TRBJ1-5
size: -
D: -
V: TRBV5-1
CDR3: CASSLVTGQPQHF
DNA: TGCGCCAGCAGCTTGGTCACGGGGCAGCCCCAGCATTTT

J: TRBJ2-1
size: -
D: TRBD2
V: TRBV27
CDR3: CASCLAGLAGGPSNEQFF
DNA: TGTGCCAGCTGTTTAGCCGGACTAGCGGGGGGGCCCTCCAATGAGCAGTTCTTC

J: TRBJ2-7
size: many
D: TRBD1
V: TRBV15
CDR3: CATSVGTGMYEQYF
DNA: TGTGCCACCAGCGTCGGGACAGGGATGTACGAGCAGTACTTC

J: TRBJ2-3
size: -
D: TRBD2
V: TRBV12-5
CDR3: CASGAGGPGTDTQYF
DNA: TGTGCTAGTGGGGCGGGGGGGCCGGGCACAGATACGCAGTATTTT

J: TRBJ1-1
size: -
D: TRBD1
V: TRBV6-5
CDR3: CASTYFGTANTEAFF
DNA: TGTGCCAGCACCTACTTTGGGACAGCGAACACTGAAGCTTTCTTT

J: TRBJ2-7
size: many
D: TRBD2
V: TRBV11-2
CDR3: CASTRTSGASSYEQYF
DNA: TGTGCCAGCACCCGGACTAGCGGGGCTAGCTCCTACGAGCAGTACTTC

J: TRBJ1-1
size: many
D: -
V: TRBV12-3/TRBV12-4
CDR3: CASSLGDGGTFF
DNA: TGTGCCAGCAGTTTAGGGGACGGCGGGACTTTCTTT

J: TRBJ1-5
size: many
D: TRBD1
V: TRBV9
CDR3: CASSDSGQANQPQHF
DNA: TGTGCCAGCAGCGATTCTGGACAGGCGAATCAGCCCCAGCATTTT

J: TRBJ2-2
size: many
D: -
V: TRBV6-5
CDR3: CASSYGWAELNTGELFF
DNA: TGTGCCAGCAGTTACGGTTGGGCAGAATTGAACACCGGGGAGCTGTTTTTT

J: TRBJ1-4
size: many
D: TRBD1
V: TRBV6-5
CDR3: CASSYFRDRNEKLFF
DNA: TGTGCCAGCAGTTACTTCCGGGACAGGAATGAAAAACTGTTTTTT

J: TRBJ2-1
size: many
D: -
V: TRBV12-3/TRBV12-4
CDR3: CASKKGRQYNEQFF
DNA: TGTGCCAGCAAAAAGGGACGTCAGTACAATGAGCAGTTCTTC

J: TRBJ2-1
size: many
D: TRBD2
V: TRBV4-1
CDR3: CASSQPAGSSYNEQFF
DNA: TGCGCCAGCAGCCAACCAGCGGGGAGCTCCTACAATGAGCAGTTCTTC

J: TRBJ1-1
size: few
D: -
V: TRBV7-3
CDR3: CASSSSLNTEAFF
DNA: TGTGCCAGCAGCAGTTCGCTGAACACTGAAGCTTTCTTT

J: TRBJ2-5
size: many
D: TRBD2
V: TRBV20-1
CDR3: CSAGGAGAEETQYF
DNA: TGCAGTGCGGGGGGAGCGGGGGCCGAAGAGACCCAGTACTTC

J: TRBJ2-3
size: many
D: -
V: TRBV5-1
CDR3: CASNPSQGRTDTQYF
DNA: TGCGCCAGCAACCCATCACAGGGCCGGACAGATACGCAGTATTTT

J: TRBJ2-5
size: many
D: -
V: TRBV4-1
CDR3: CASSPRERLQETQYF
DNA: TGCGCCAGCAGCCCCCGGGAGAGACTTCAAGAGACCCAGTACTTC

J: TRBJ2-4
size: many
D: TRBD2
V: TRBV29-1
CDR3: CSVVDRASGAKNIQYF
DNA: TGCAGCGTTGTAGATCGGGCTAGCGGAGCCAAAAACATTCAGTACTTC

J: TRBJ1-6
size: few
D: TRBD1
V: TRBV7-9
CDR3: CASSASGTEESPLHF
DNA: TGTGCCAGCAGCGCGTCGGGGACAGAGGAATCACCCCTCCACTTT

J: TRBJ2-7
size: -
D: -
V: TRBV18
CDR3: CASSPNTGYYEQYF
DNA: TGTGCCAGCTCACCAAATACAGGTTACTACGAGCAGTACTTC

J: TRBJ2-7
size: many
D: -
V: TRBV7-6
CDR3: CASSGLGSPSSYEQYF
DNA: TGTGCCAGCAGCGGCCTGGGCAGCCCTAGCTCCTACGAGCAGTACTTC

J: TRBJ1-5
size: many
D: TRBD1
V: TRBV3-1
CDR3: CASSIRTGVLPQHF
DNA: TGTGCCAGCAGCATCCGGACAGGGGTGTTGCCCCAGCATTTT

J: TRBJ2-1
size: many
D: TRBD2
V: TRBV29-1
CDR3: CSVEARGTIYNEQFF
DNA: TGCAGCGTTGAAGCACGTGGGACTATATACAATGAGCAGTTCTTC

J: TRBJ2-2
size: few
D: -
V: TRBV30
CDR3: CAWKEGAHTGELFF
DNA: TGTGCCTGGAAGGAAGGGGCCCACACCGGGGAGCTGTTTTTT

J: TRBJ2-7
size: -
D: -
V: TRBV27
CDR3: CASSLGGWQYF
DNA: TGTGCCAGCAGTTTAGGGGGGTGGCAGTACTTC

J: TRBJ2-5
size: few
D: -
V: TRBV20-1
CDR3: CSVPPTGRETQYF
DNA: TGCAGTGTCCCCCCGACTGGGAGGGAGACCCAGTACTTC

J: TRBJ2-3
size: few
D: TRBD2
V: TRBV29-1
CDR3: CSVQKASGTSTDTQYF
DNA: TGCAGCGTCCAAAAGGCTAGCGGGACTAGCACAGATACGCAGTATTTT

J: TRBJ2-1
size: few
D: TRBD2
V: TRBV5-1
CDR3: CASNKGLAGVEQFF
DNA: TGCGCCAGCAACAAGGGACTAGCGGGAGTTGAGCAGTTCTTC

J: TRBJ2-3
size: many
D: TRBD2
V: TRBV5-1
CDR3: CASSLERDTDTQYF
DNA: TGCGCCAGCAGCTTGGAGCGGGACACAGATACGCAGTATTTT

J: TRBJ1-5
size: -
D: TRBD1
V: TRBV7-8
CDR3: CASSPTRRGQMHF
DNA: TGTGCCAGCAGCCCTACCCGGCGGGGACAGATGCATTTT

J: TRBJ2-1
size: many
D: TRBD2
V: TRBV7-9
CDR3: CASSWPSGITYEQFF
DNA: TGTGCCAGCAGCTGGCCTAGCGGGATAACGTATGAGCAGTTCTTC

J: TRBJ2-7
size: few
D: TRBD2
V: TRBV4-3
CDR3: CASSQDALAGEAEQYF
DNA: TGCGCCAGCAGCCAAGATGCACTAGCGGGAGAAGCCGAGCAGTACTTC

J: TRBJ2-7
size: -
D: TRBD1
V: TRBV7-3
CDR3: CASSLPRTGGPTSYEQYF
DNA: TGTGCCAGCAGCTTACCGAGGACAGGGGGCCCGACCTCCTACGAGCAGTACTTC

J: TRBJ2-3
size: many
D: TRBD1
V: TRBV12-3/TRBV12-4
CDR3: CASSLQGRTDTQYF
DNA: TGTGCCAGCAGTCTACAGGGGCGCACAGATACGCAGTATTTT

J: TRBJ2-7
size: -
D: TRBD2
V: TRBV10-3
CDR3: CAISEIAGTSGYEQYF
DNA: TGTGCCATCAGTGAGATAGCCGGGACTAGCGGCTACGAGCAGTACTTC

J: TRBJ2-5
size: -
D: -
V: TRBV5-1
CDR3: CARSPTEETQYF
DNA: TGCGCCAGGAGCCCTACAGAAGAGACCCAGTACTTC

J: TRBJ1-2
size: few
D: TRBD1
V: TRBV29-1
CDR3: CSVVNGRGPLSYGYTF
DNA: TGCAGCGTTGTAAATGGCAGGGGGCCGCTTAGTTATGGCTACACCTTC

J: TRBJ1-6
size: few
D: TRBD1
V: TRBV2
CDR3: CASSPNFGQERSHSPLHF
DNA: TGTGCCAGCAGTCCGAACTTCGGACAGGAGAGGAGTCATTCACCCCTCCACTTT

J: TRBJ2-5
size: many
D: -
V: TRBV6-2/TRBV6-3
CDR3: CASHMSWGQETQYF
DNA: TGTGCCAGCCACATGTCGTGGGGCCAAGAGACCCAGTACTTC

J: TRBJ2-7
size: many
D: -
V: TRBV6-5
CDR3: CASSYQEGPYEQYF
DNA: TGTGCCAGCAGCTATCAAGAGGGTCCCTACGAGCAGTACTTC

J: TRBJ2-1
size: few
D: -
V: TRBV6-1
CDR3: CASSVIPYNEQFF
DNA: TGTGCCAGCAGCGTAATTCCCTACAATGAGCAGTTCTTC

J: TRBJ2-2
size: many
D: TRBD1
V: TRBV7-2
CDR3: CASSFLRGQTGELFF
DNA: TGTGCCAGCAGCTTCCTCAGGGGGCAAACCGGGGAGCTGTTTTTT

J: TRBJ1-5
size: many
D: -
V: TRBV28
CDR3: CASSSMEAIDLNQPQHF
DNA: TGTGCCAGCAGTTCTATGGAGGCGATTGACCTCAATCAGCCCCAGCATTTT

J: TRBJ2-1
size: -
D: TRBD2
V: TRBV2
CDR3: CTRRPRLAGGPVANEQFF
DNA: TGTACCCGCAGACCCCGACTAGCGGGGGGTCCTGTCGCCAATGAGCAGTTCTTC

J: TRBJ1-3
size: many
D: TRBD1
V: TRBV5-1
CDR3: CASSPRTGDFFSGNTIYF
DNA: TGCGCCAGCAGCCCGAGGACAGGGGACTTTTTCTCTGGAAACACCATATATTTT

J: TRBJ1-2
size: many
D: TRBD1
V: TRBV4-2
CDR3: CASSQDSGTDYGYTF
DNA: TGTGCCAGCAGCCAAGACTCCGGGACAGACTATGGCTACACCTTC

J: TRBJ2-5
size: -
D: TRBD1
V: TRBV7-2
CDR3: CASSFSSGGETQYF
DNA: TGTGCCAGCAGCTTCTCCTCAGGGGGAGAGACCCAGTACTTC

J: TRBJ1-3
size: -
D: -
V: TRBV19
CDR3: CASSKTGTPGNTIYF
DNA: TGTGCCAGTAGTAAGACCGGGACACCTGGAAACACCATATATTTT

J: TRBJ2-7
size: few
D: TRBD1
V: TRBV19
CDR3: CASRRTGTGTYEQYF
DNA: TGTGCCAGTAGACGAACCGGGACAGGTACCTACGAGCAGTACTTC

J: TRBJ2-5
size: many
D: -
V: TRBV7-9
CDR3: CASSLIGRETQYF
DNA: TGTGCCAGCAGCTTGATAGGGCGAGAGACCCAGTACTTC

J: TRBJ2-1
size: many
D: TRBD2
V: TRBV11-2
CDR3: CASSERTSGGNEQFF
DNA: TGTGCCAGCAGCGAACGGACTAGCGGGGGTAATGAGCAGTTCTTC